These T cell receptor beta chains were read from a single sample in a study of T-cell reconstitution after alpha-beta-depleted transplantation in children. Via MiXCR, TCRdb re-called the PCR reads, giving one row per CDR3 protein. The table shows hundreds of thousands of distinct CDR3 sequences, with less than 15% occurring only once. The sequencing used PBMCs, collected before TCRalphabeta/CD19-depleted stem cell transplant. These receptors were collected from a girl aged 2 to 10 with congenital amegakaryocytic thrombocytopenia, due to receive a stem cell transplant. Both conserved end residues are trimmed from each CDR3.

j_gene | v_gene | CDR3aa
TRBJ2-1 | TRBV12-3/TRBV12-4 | ASSISWSSYNEQF
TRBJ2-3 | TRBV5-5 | ASRLYTDTQY
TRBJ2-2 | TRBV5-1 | ASSKRSGNTGELF
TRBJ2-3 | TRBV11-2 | ASSFSTDASTDTQY
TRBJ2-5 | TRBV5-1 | ASSFRSSLQETQY
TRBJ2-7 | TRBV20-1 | SASSAGGPYEQY
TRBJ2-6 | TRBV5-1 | ASSPLGKSGANVLT
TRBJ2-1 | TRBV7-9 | ASSITSNEQF
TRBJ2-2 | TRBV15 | ATSREDTGELF
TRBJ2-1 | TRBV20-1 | SARPGAGVRNEQF
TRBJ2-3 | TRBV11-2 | ASSLGLAMDTQY
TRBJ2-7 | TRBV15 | ATSRDRLEQY
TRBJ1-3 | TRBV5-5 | ASSLWGGRAGNTIY
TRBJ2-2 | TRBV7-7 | ASSQTGLGTGELF
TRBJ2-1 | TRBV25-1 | ASSEPLDREFGNEQF
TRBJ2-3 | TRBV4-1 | ASSQEPAGTDTQY
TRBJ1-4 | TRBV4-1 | ASSSGPTNEKLF
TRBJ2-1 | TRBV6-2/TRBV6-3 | ASSYLAEGRYNEQF
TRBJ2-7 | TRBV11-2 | ASQGRLFEQY
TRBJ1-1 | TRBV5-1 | ASRLGGGPTAEAF
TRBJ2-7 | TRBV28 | ASRRTSGYEQY
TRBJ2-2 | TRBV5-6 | ASNTRVFTGELF
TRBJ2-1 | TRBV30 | AWSPLTGWNEQF
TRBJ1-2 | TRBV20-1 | SARRMGENYGYT
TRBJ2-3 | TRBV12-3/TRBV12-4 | ASSLAWGTDTQY
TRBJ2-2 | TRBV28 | ASSDGTSGFTGELF
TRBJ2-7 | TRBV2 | ASSELGRDRYEQY
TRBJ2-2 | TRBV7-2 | ASSRAGPVLF
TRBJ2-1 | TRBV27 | ASSRGTSGGAWEF
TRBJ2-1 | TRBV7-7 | ASSLGTSHYNEQF
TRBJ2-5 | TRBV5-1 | ASSLELQETQY
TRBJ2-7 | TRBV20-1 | SAVNPGTTSEQY
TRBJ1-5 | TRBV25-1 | ASSGTQPNQPQH
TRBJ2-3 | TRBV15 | ATSSYFRGRGTDTQY
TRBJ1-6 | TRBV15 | ATSRDLTGLAPLH
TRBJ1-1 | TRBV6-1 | ASSLLGGETEAF
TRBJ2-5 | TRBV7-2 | ASSTQLGEQETQY
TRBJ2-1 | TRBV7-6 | ASSSFLENEQF
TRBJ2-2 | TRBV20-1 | SAREKGLRTGELF
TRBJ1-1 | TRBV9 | ASSVGTGYMNTEAF
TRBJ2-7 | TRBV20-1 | SARHAKGRASYEQY
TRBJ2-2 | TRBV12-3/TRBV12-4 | ATQPMGANTGELF
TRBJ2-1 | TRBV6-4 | TSSPPVSAKTRGDEQF
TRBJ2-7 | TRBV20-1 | SARGFQAYEQS
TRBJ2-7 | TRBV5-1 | ASSLAGQLYSYEQY
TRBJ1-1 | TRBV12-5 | ASGLKTGQRHKNTEAF
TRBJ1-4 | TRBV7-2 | ASSLDRGRYEKLF
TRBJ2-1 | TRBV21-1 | ASSNFPTSNQHCGEQF
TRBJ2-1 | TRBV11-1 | ASSLAFGLAASAPEQF
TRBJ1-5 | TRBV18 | ASSPEVPATGNQPQH